This T cell receptor beta chain was retrieved from a study of a mutant IDH1 vaccine in newly diagnosed glioma. In the study overall: The start of vaccination came 4-6 weeks after radiotherapy alone, or with temozolomide cycles. Therapy received beforehand was radiotherapy, temozolomide, or both, with most patients given both.

Assay used: immunoSEQ multiplex PCR; TCRdb lists only in-frame clones, some missing. In the table there are roughly 57,000 clones, 70% to 90% of which are singletons. As to this clone: Its antigen is unknown.

Indicated time point: week 11, during vaccination. Topical imiquimod was applied with each vaccine dose, which held 300 ug of mutant IDH1 20-mer peptide. Here the sequenced sample was PBMCs, taken from a glioma patient whose treatment included an IDH1 peptide vaccine. The origin of this receptor is a man in his forties with glioma.

This chain's CDR3 is CASSSLRLFAVLTF. Written as DNA, the CDR3 is TGTGCCAGCAGTTCCCTAAGGCTCTTTGCCGTCCTGACTTTC. This chain connects TRBV28 to TRBJ2-6; D gene ambiguous. CDR3 length: 14 residues. Germline V CDR1 and CDR2: MDHEN, SYDVKM. Trimming took off 4 bases at V and 12 bases at J, with 16 bases between the two ends.